One T cell receptor beta chain is described in this entry. This sample was taken from a study of identical twins. TCRdb reprocessed the 5' RACE reads with MiXCR, giving one entry per CDR3 protein. The sample lists approximately 1.8 million distinct CDR3 sequences; under 35% were seen once. V was trimmed by 4 bases and J by 1 base, leaving 16 bases between them. The CDR3 is 16 residues long. Germline lookup yields CDR1 MGHRA and CDR2 YSYEKL. This clonotype originated in a newborn girl in good health. The sequenced sample was cord blood. The rearrangement uses TRBV4-1 and TRBJ1-1, with D possibly being TRBD1 (5 bases). CDR3 nucleotide sequence: TGCGCCAGCAGCCCTTTTGGGGGACGGTCGAACACTGAAGCTTTCTTT. This encodes CASSPFGGRSNTEAFF.